One T cell receptor beta chain is described in this entry. The memory gate held CD4+ cells that were not CD45RA+CCR7+CD95- naive cells, over 95% pure. Sorted cells lacked CD8+, CD14+, CD16+, CD56+, CD19+ and CD25-bright cells. Germline V gene lookup returns CDR1 SGHRS and CDR2 YFSETQ. This CDR3 has 16 amino acids. V gave up 1 base and J gave up 7 bases, with 17 bases separating them. This sample was included in a study of human CD4 T cells and Enterobacteriaceae. The data were produced by immunoSEQ multiplex PCR, yet TCRdb's version contains in-frame clones alone and is incomplete. The repertoire holds about 26,000 clones, approximately 78% seen once, with over 0.9% in the top ten.

Sequences were obtained from memory CD4+ T cells from blood. The gene calls are TRBV5-1 and TRBJ1-4, with D possibly matching TRBD1 (6 bases). The origin of this receptor is a human donor in good health. CDR3 region: CASSLKPEGGSEKLFF. The CDR3 region has the DNA TGCGCCAGCAGCTTGAAGCCAGAGGGGGGGAGTGAAAAACTGTTTTTT.